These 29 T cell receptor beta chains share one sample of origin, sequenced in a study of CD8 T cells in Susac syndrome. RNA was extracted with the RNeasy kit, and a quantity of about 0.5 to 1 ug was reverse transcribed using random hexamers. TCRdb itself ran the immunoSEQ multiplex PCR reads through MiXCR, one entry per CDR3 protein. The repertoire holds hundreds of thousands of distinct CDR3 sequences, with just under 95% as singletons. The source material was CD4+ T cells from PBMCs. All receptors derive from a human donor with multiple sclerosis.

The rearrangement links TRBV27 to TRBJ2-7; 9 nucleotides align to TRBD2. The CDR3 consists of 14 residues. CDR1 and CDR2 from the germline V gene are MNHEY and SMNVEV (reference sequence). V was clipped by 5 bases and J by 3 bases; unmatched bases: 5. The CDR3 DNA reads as TGTGCCAGCAGTCCAATAGCGGGGGACTACGAGCAGTACTTC. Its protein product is CASSPIAGDYEQYF.

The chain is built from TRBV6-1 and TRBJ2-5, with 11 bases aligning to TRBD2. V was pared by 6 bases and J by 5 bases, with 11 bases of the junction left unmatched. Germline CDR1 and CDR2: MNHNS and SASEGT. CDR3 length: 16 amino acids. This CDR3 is CASRAGTSGEGETQYF. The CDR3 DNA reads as TGTGCCAGCAGGGCCGGGACTAGCGGCGAGGGGGAGACCCAGTACTTC.

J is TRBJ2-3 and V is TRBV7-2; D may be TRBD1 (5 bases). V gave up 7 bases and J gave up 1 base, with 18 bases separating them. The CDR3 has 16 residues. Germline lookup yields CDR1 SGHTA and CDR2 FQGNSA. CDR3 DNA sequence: TGTGCCAGCACCCCGAAGGTTCAGGGCGGCACAGATACGCAGTATTTT. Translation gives CASTPKVQGGTDTQYF.

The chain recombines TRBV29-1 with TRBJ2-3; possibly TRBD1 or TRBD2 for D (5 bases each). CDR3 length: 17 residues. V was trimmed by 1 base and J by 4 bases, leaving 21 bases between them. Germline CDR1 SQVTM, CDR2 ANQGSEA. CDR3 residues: CSVEAAGSGLLADTQYF. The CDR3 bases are TGCAGCGTTGAAGCGGCGGGTTCAGGGCTGTTGGCAGATACGCAGTATTTT.

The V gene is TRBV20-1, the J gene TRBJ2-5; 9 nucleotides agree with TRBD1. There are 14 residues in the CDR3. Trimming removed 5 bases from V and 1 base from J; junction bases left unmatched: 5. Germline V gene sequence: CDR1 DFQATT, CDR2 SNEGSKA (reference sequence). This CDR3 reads CSAFPGQGQETQYF. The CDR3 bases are TGCAGTGCTTTTCCGGGACAGGGCCAAGAGACCCAGTACTTC.

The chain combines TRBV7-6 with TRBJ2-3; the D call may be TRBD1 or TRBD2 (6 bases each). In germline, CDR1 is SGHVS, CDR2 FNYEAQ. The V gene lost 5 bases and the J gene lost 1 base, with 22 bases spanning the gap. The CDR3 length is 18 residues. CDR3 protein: CASSPNGGQGPGTDTQYF. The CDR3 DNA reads TGTGCCAGCAGCCCCAATGGGGGGCAGGGACCGGGCACAGATACGCAGTATTTT.

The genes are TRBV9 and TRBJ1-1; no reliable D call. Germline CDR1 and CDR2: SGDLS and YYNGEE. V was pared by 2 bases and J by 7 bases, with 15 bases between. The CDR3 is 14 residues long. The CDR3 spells CASSVISAKGEAFF. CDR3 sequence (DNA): TGTGCCAGCAGCGTCATTTCAGCAAAGGGTGAAGCTTTCTTT.

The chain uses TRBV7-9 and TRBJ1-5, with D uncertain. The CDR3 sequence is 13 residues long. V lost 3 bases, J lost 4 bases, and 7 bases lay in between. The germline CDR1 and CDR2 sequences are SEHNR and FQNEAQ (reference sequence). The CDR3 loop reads CASSLSTNQPQHF. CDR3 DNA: TGTGCCAGCAGCTTGTCGACGAATCAGCCCCAGCATTTT.

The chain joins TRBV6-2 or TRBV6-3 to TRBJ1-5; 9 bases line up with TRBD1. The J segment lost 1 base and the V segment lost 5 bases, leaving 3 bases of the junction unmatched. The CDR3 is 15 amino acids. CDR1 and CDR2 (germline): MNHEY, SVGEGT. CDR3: CASSRGQGSNQPQHF. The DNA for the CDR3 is TGTGCCAGCAGTAGGGGACAGGGCAGCAATCAGCCCCAGCATTTT.

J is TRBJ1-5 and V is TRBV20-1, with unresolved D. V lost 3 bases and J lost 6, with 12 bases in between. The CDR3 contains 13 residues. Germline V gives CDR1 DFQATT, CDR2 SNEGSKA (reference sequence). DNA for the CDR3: TGCAGTGCTAGGACCGGGGTGAGTCAGCCCCAGCATTTT. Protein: CSARTGVSQPQHF.

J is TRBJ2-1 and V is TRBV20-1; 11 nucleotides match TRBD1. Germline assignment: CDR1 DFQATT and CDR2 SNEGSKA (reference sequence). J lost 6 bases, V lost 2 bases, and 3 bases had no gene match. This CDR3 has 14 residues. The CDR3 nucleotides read TGCAGTGCTAGAAGGGGACAGGGGGTCAATGAGCAGTTCTTC. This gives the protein CSARRGQGVNEQFF.

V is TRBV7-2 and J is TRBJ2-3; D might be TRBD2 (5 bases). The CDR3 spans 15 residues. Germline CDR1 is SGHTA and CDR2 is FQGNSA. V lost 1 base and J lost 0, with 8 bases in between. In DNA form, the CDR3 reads TGTGCCAGCAGCTTAGTTGAGGGCAGCACAGATACGCAGTATTTT. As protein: CASSLVEGSTDTQYF.

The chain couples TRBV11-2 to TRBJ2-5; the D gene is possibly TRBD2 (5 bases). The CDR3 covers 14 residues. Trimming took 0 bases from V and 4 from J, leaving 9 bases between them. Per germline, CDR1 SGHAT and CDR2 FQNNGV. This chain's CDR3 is CASSLDKRLETQYF. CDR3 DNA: TGTGCCAGCAGCTTAGATAAGCGGTTAGAGACCCAGTACTTC.

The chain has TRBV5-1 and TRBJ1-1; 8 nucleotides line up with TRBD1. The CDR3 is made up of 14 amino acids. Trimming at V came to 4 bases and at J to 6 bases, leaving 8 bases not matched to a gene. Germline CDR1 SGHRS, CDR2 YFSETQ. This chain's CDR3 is CASSIGQGRSEAFF. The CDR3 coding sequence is TGCGCCAGCAGCATAGGACAGGGTAGGTCTGAAGCTTTCTTT.

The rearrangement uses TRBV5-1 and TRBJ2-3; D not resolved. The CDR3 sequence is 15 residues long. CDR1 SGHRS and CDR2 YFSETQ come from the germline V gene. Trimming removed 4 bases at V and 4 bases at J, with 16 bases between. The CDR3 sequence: CASSLRLPEADTQYF. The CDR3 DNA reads TGCGCCAGCAGCCTGAGACTTCCCGAGGCAGATACGCAGTATTTT.

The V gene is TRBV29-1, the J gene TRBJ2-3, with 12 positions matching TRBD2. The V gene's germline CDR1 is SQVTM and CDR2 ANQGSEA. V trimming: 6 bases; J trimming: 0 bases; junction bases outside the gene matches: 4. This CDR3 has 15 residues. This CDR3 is CSVAGLAGSTDTQYF. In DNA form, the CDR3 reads TGCAGCGTCGCCGGACTAGCGGGGAGCACAGATACGCAGTATTTT.

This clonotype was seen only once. The CDR3 nucleotides read TGTGCCAGCAGAAAGGGGTCTAGCGGGTACCTCCAAGAGACCCAGTACTTC. This codes for CASRKGSSGYLQETQYF. The chain joins TRBV6-1 to TRBJ2-5; 8 positions agree with TRBD2. Trimming at V came to 6 bases and at J to 1 base, leaving 13 bases not matched to a gene. The CDR3 has 17 amino acids. CDR1 and CDR2 (germline): MNHNS, SASEGT.

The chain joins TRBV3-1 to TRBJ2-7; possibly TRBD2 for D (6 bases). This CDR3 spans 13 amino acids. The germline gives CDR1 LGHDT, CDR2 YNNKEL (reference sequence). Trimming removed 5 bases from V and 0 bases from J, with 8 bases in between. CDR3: CASSAGYSYEQYF. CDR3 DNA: TGTGCCAGCAGCGCGGGATACTCCTACGAGCAGTACTTC.

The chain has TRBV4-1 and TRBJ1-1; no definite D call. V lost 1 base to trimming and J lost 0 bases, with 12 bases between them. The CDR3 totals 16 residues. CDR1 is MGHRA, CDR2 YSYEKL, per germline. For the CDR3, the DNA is TGCGCCAGCAGCCAAGGATCAGTAAGGCTGAACACTGAAGCTTTCTTT. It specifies CASSQGSVRLNTEAFF.

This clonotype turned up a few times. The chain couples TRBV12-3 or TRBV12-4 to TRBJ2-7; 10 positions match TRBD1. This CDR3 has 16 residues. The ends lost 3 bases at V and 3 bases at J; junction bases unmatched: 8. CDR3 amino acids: CASSFPADRGFYEQYF. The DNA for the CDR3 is TGTGCCAGCAGTTTCCCAGCGGACAGGGGGTTCTACGAGCAGTACTTC.

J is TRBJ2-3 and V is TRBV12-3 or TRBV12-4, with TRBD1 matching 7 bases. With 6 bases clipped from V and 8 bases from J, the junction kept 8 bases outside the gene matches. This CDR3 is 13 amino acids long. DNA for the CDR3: TGTGCCAGCAGAAGACAGGGTCTTGGTACGCAGTATTTT. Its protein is CASRRQGLGTQYF.

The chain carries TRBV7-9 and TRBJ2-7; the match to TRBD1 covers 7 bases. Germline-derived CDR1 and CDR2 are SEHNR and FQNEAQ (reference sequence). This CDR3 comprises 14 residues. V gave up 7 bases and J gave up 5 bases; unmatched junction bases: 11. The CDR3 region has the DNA TGTGCCAGCATCTTGGGAACAGGGGCGAACGAGCAGTACTTC. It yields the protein CASILGTGANEQYF.

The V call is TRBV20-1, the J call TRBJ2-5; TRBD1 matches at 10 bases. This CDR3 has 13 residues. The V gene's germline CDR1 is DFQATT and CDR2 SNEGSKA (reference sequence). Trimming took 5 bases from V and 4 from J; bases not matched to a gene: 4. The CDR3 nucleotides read TGCAGTGCTCCCGGGACAGGGGTAGAGACCCAGTACTTC. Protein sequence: CSAPGTGVETQYF.

CDR3 amino acids: CASSPSRGGAADTQYF. For the CDR3, the DNA is TGTGCCAGCAGTCCATCACGCGGGGGGGCCGCAGATACGCAGTATTTT. The V gene is TRBV28, the J gene TRBJ2-3, with TRBD2 matching over 9 bases. The germline V gene encodes CDR1 MDHEN and CDR2 SYDVKM. V lost 5 bases, J lost 4 bases, and 10 bases stayed unmatched. The CDR3 has 16 amino acids. Full variable domain (rest looked up from reference TRBV28 and TRBJ2-3): DVKVTQSSRYLVKRTGEKVFLECVQDMDHENMFWYRQDPGLGLRLIYFSYDVKMKEKGDIPEGYSVSREKKERFSLILESASTNQTSMYLCASSPSRGGAADTQYFGPGTRLTVL.

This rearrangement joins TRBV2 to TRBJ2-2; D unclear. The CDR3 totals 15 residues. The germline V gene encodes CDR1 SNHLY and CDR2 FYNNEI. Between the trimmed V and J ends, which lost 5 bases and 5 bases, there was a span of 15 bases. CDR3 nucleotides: TGTGCCAGCAGTACAGTTGGCAGCCAGACCGGGGAGCTGTTTTTT. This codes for CASSTVGSQTGELFF.

The CDR3 DNA sequence: TGTGCCAGCAGTTTAATCTGGCGGGGGCCTAACAATGAGCAGTTCTTC. This gives the protein CASSLIWRGPNNEQFF. The chain uses TRBV27 and TRBJ2-1, with D possibly TRBD2 on 7 matching bases. V was clipped by 2 bases and J by 5 bases, with 16 bases between them. The CDR3 has 16 residues. The germline CDR1 and CDR2 sequences are MNHEY and SMNVEV (reference sequence).

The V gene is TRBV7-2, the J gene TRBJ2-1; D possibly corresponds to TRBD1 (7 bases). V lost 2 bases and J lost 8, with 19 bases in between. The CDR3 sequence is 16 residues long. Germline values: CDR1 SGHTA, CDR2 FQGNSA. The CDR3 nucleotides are TGTGCCAGCAGCTTAACGGGGGTGACAGGGTCTGATGAGCAGTTCTTC. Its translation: CASSLTGVTGSDEQFF.

The CDR3 DNA sequence: TGTGCCAGCAGTTCACCGCAGGGACACTACACCTTC. This sequence encodes CASSSPQGHYTF. V and J are TRBV27 and TRBJ1-2, with D perhaps matching TRBD1 (6 bases). The CDR3 runs 12 residues. V was cut by 4 bases and J by 10 bases, with 13 bases left in between. Germline assignment: CDR1 MNHEY and CDR2 SMNVEV (reference sequence).

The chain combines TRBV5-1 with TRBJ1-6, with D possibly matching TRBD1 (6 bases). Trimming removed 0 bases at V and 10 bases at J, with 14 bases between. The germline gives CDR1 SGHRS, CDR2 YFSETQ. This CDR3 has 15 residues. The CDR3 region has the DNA TGCGCCAGCAGCTTGGATCTACAGGGCAACTCACCCCTCCACTTT. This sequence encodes CASSLDLQGNSPLHF.